The next 5 T cell receptor beta chains were all read from a single sample in a study of blood T cell repertoires in COVID-19. Using immunoSEQ multiplex PCR, the repertoire was profiled, and TCRdb retains in-frame clones only, with some absent. The sample lists 200,000 to 250,000 clones, 84% occurring once. Material: PBMCs or T cells enriched from blood (not recorded which). The receptors stem from a man in his fifties or sixties who had recovered from COVID-19.

V gene TRBV7-9 combines with J gene TRBJ1-2; no clear D. Germline-derived CDR1 and CDR2 are SEHNR and FQNEAQ (reference sequence). This CDR3 has 14 residues. Trimming stripped 3 bases from V and 8 bases from J, with 16 bases between. This CDR3 reads CASSFQAPGDGYTF. CDR3 in DNA: TGTGCCAGCAGCTTCCAAGCCCCGGGAGACGGCTACACCTTC.

The gene calls are TRBV6-6 and TRBJ1-2; D is ambiguous. Trimming removed 5 bases at V and 4 bases at J, with 14 bases between. The CDR3 totals 14 residues. The germline V gene has CDR1 MNHNY and CDR2 SVGAGI (reference sequence). The CDR3 reads CASSRLEGGYGYTF. The CDR3 region has the DNA TGTGCCAGCAGTCGCCTCGAGGGAGGCTATGGCTACACCTTC.

The V gene is TRBV7-9, the J gene TRBJ1-1; D gene uncertain. This CDR3 spans 12 amino acids. Deletions cut 5 bases from V and 6 bases from J, with 10 bases between. Germline V CDR1 and CDR2: SEHNR, FQNEAQ (reference sequence). This CDR3 reads CASSSGKAEAFF. The CDR3 region has the DNA TGTGCCAGCAGCAGCGGGAAAGCTGAAGCTTTCTTT.

The rearrangement joins TRBV7-9 to TRBJ2-3, with 14 bases identical to TRBD2. CDR1 SEHNR and CDR2 FQNEAQ come from the germline V gene (reference sequence). V trimming: 5 bases; J trimming: 4 bases; junction bases outside the gene matches: 5. The CDR3 consists of 16 residues. The CDR3 region is CASSPPGLAGADTQYF. DNA of the CDR3: TGTGCCAGCAGCCCTCCGGGACTAGCGGGGGCAGATACGCAGTATTTT.

The J gene is TRBJ2-5, the V gene TRBV5-4, with 9 bases identical to TRBD1. Germline V gene sequence: CDR1 SGHNT, CDR2 YYREEE (reference sequence). This CDR3 comprises 15 residues. J lost 3 bases, V lost 3 bases, and 6 bases had no gene match. The CDR3 sequence: CASSSPDRGKETQYF. DNA for the CDR3: TGTGCCAGCAGCTCGCCGGACAGGGGAAAAGAGACCCAGTACTTC.